This TCR beta chain emerged from a study of shared clonotypes between healthy human individuals. CDR3 length equals 17 residues. V lost 1 base to trimming and J lost 1 base; unmatched junction nucleotides: 5. Germline loops: CDR1 SGHRS, CDR2 YFSETQ. Assay used: immunoSEQ multiplex PCR; TCRdb lists only in-frame clones, some missing. The sample includes hundreds of thousands of clones, roughly 72% of them seen just once. This chain links TRBV5-1 with TRBJ2-1, with 10 nucleotides matching TRBD2. The clonotype comes from a woman aged 30 to 39 in good health. Sequencing was done on a sample of memory CD4+ T cells sorted from blood. Subset defined: CD45RA-negative fraction. The CDR3 here is CASSLWGTSESYNEQFF. The DNA for the CDR3 is TGCGCCAGCAGCTTGTGGGGGACTAGCGAATCCTACAATGAGCAGTTCTTC.